The present entry profiles one T cell receptor (beta chain) with its context. The target of this receptor is not known. Base qualities are not recorded, but no much larger clone differs from it by a single base. The library was obtained by the immunoSEQ multiplex PCR assay. In the authors' own workflow: A statistical classification framework was developed to diagnose cytomegalovirus status using the catalog of TCR beta chain sequences. Imported from immuneACCESS, the table was reduced by TCRdb to in-frame sequences with V and J called. These copies leave out some clones; in studies compared against another copy, an unresolved V gene accounts for under half, and the cause of the remainder is not known. V and J calls and clone size are given by that table; D and trimming were obtained from the DNA. The sample data list 200,000 to 250,000 clones, and less than 85% of these were observed just once. The biggest ten clones account for 4.5% to 6% of the sample.

The germline V gene (reference sequence) gives CDR1 as SEHNR and CDR2 as FQNEAQ. The cysteine opens and the phenylalanine closes a CDR3 of 18 amino acids. Left in the record is the CDR3 DNA by itself, 54 bases read in frame from the first base. V and J are truncated by 0 bases and 0 bases respectively, leaving an intervening sequence of 17 bases. The data originate from a study of cytomegalovirus exposure and HLA in healthy donors (dated by TCRdb to 2016 to 2017). General notes on the study: The 666 repertoires of the first cohort and the 110 or so validation repertoires were produced on the same platform, according to a later analysis. The study aimed to test whether cataloging public T cell receptors could reveal signatures of past pathogen exposure. A separate validation cohort of approximately 130 different subjects was used in addition to the approximately 610-subject first cohort. To predict cytomegalovirus infection status, the study brought together high-throughput TCR immunosequencing, statistical association of individual TCRs with disease status, and machine learning. Study-wide findings and limitations: In a later analysis, TCRs clustered in the first cohort were found to also tend to co-occur in the roughly 120 validation repertoires, with 94% of cluster scores above 0. A few of the identified cytomegalovirus-associated TCR beta chains were confirmed in vitro to be specific for cytomegalovirus antigens. Most TCR sequences were observed very rarely across donors, whereas some public TCRs were present in many individuals. The study listed over 150 TCR beta chains as associated with cytomegalovirus. It was suggested by the authors that the approach could potentially be generalized to other disease states and immunological phenotypes. A later analysis lacked HLA typing for the validation cohort, so it scored co-occurrence in that cohort across all 110 or so repertoires. The classifier was reported to diagnose cytomegalovirus status with high specificity and sensitivity in both the original and validation cohorts.

Donors formed part of the validation cohort, which comprised 120 subjects and was distinct from the first cohort of under 850 subjects. The source is a woman under 30 in good health and CMV-seronegative. Recombination joined TRBV7-9 with TRBJ1-2; the D gene is possibly TRBD1, with 5 bases matching. Sequenced input: PBMCs. The CDR3 loop reads CASSLARDGTRTNYGYTF. Read as DNA, the sequence is TGTGCCAGCAGCTTAGCCCGGGACGGCACCAGAACTAACTATGGCTACACCTTC.